This is a list of T cell receptor beta chains from one sample in a study of metastatic and nonmetastatic thyroid tumors. MiXCR re-clonotyped the PCR reads for TCRdb. The sample shows about 16,000 clones, 25% to 35% of them seen only once. The sequenced sample was tumor tissue. These receptors originate from a male donor with papillary thyroid cancer or a benign thyroid nodule (not recorded which). Some clones in this sample may be carry-over from other donors' samples. The CDR3 runs from the conserved cysteine through the conserved F or W. Each record gives: clone size, J gene, CDR3 length, V gene, D gene, CDR3 protein, CDR3 DNA. D genes are given only for firm matches. Size tells how often a clone was seen (once, few, many) or the class of an expanded clone, and some rows leave it out.

abundance: many; j_gene: TRBJ1-1; len: 13; v_gene: TRBV25-1; d_gene: NA; CDR3aa: CASSFSPNTEAFF; CDR3nt: TGTGCCAGCAGTTTTTCTCCGAACACTGAAGCTTTCTTT
abundance: NA; j_gene: TRBJ2-7; len: 14; v_gene: TRBV20-1; d_gene: NA; CDR3aa: CSARVGGSWHEQYF; CDR3nt: TGCAGTGCTAGAGTGGGCGGGTCTTGGCACGAGCAGTACTTC
abundance: NA; j_gene: TRBJ1-2; len: 15; v_gene: TRBV4-3; d_gene: TRBD1; CDR3aa: CASSRQTGGDYGYTF; CDR3nt: TGCGCCAGCAGCCGACAAACAGGGGGTGACTATGGCTACACCTTC
abundance: medium-sized; j_gene: TRBJ1-1; len: 14; v_gene: TRBV6-1; d_gene: NA; CDR3aa: CASSPRDENTEAFF; CDR3nt: TGTGCCAGCAGCCCCCGGGACGAGAACACTGAAGCTTTCTTT
abundance: NA; j_gene: TRBJ2-7; len: 15; v_gene: TRBV7-2; d_gene: TRBD1; CDR3aa: CASSLAWDRVYEQYF; CDR3nt: TGTGCCAGCAGCTTAGCGTGGGACAGGGTCTACGAGCAGTACTTC
abundance: medium-sized; j_gene: TRBJ2-3; len: 15; v_gene: TRBV6-5; d_gene: NA; CDR3aa: CASSYFGTSTDTQYF; CDR3nt: TGTGCCAGCAGTTACTTCGGAACAAGCACAGATACGCAGTATTTT
abundance: few; j_gene: TRBJ2-2; len: 19; v_gene: TRBV13; d_gene: TRBD2; CDR3aa: CASSSNRGLAGGDTGELFF; CDR3nt: TGTGCCAGCAGCTCCAACCGGGGACTAGCGGGGGGCGACACCGGGGAGCTGTTTTTT
abundance: medium-sized; j_gene: TRBJ1-3; len: 16; v_gene: TRBV11-3; d_gene: NA; CDR3aa: CASSLEFGASGNTIYF; CDR3nt: TGTGCCAGCAGCTTAGAGTTCGGGGCCTCTGGAAACACCATATATTTT
abundance: many; j_gene: TRBJ2-1; len: 13; v_gene: TRBV6-4; d_gene: NA; CDR3aa: CASSDQRGAKQFF; CDR3nt: TGTGCCAGCAGTGACCAGAGGGGCGCGAAGCAGTTCTTC
abundance: many; j_gene: TRBJ1-5; len: 14; v_gene: TRBV18; d_gene: NA; CDR3aa: CASSPVTGNQPQHF; CDR3nt: TGTGCCAGCTCACCAGTGACAGGCAATCAGCCCCAGCATTTT
abundance: NA; j_gene: TRBJ2-7; len: 13; v_gene: TRBV6-2/TRBV6-3; d_gene: NA; CDR3aa: CASSYATIYEQYF; CDR3nt: TGTGCCAGCAGTTACGCCACCATCTACGAGCAGTACTTC
abundance: NA; j_gene: TRBJ1-6; len: 11; v_gene: TRBV7-9; d_gene: NA; CDR3aa: CASSLFGPLHF; CDR3nt: TGTGCCAGCAGCTTATTTGGTCCCCTCCACTTT
abundance: medium-sized; j_gene: TRBJ2-7; len: 15; v_gene: TRBV5-1; d_gene: TRBD1; CDR3aa: CASSTTTGSSYEQYF; CDR3nt: TGCGCCAGCAGCACAACGACAGGGTCTTCCTACGAGCAGTACTTC
abundance: NA; j_gene: TRBJ2-1; len: 18; v_gene: TRBV27; d_gene: TRBD2; CDR3aa: CASSLPTSGRITYNERFF; CDR3nt: TGTGCCAGCAGTTTGCCTACTAGCGGGAGGATCACCTACAATGAGCGGTTCTTC
abundance: NA; j_gene: TRBJ1-2; len: 14; v_gene: TRBV5-4; d_gene: NA; CDR3aa: CASSFRGGNYGYTF; CDR3nt: TGTGCCAGCAGCTTTCGAGGGGGAAACTATGGCTACACCTTC
abundance: NA; j_gene: TRBJ2-5; len: 14; v_gene: TRBV7-9; d_gene: TRBD1; CDR3aa: CASSVTGGAETQYF; CDR3nt: TGTGCCAGCAGCGTTACAGGGGGCGCAGAGACCCAGTACTTC
abundance: large; j_gene: TRBJ2-2; len: 13; v_gene: TRBV5-5; d_gene: NA; CDR3aa: CASSFWDTGELFF; CDR3nt: TGTGCCAGCAGCTTTTGGGACACCGGGGAGCTGTTTTTT
abundance: many; j_gene: TRBJ2-2; len: 16; v_gene: TRBV6-4; d_gene: TRBD2; CDR3aa: CASSVEGGTNTGELFF; CDR3nt: TGTGCCAGCAGTGTTGAGGGAGGGACGAACACCGGGGAGCTGTTTTTT
abundance: NA; j_gene: TRBJ1-2; len: 13; v_gene: TRBV20-1; d_gene: TRBD1; CDR3aa: CSARQGAGYGYTF; CDR3nt: TGCAGTGCTCGACAGGGGGCGGGCTATGGCTACACCTTC
abundance: few; j_gene: TRBJ1-6; len: 17; v_gene: TRBV11-2; d_gene: NA; CDR3aa: CASSFRLWSSYNSPLHF; CDR3nt: TGTGCCAGCAGCTTTCGACTCTGGAGCTCCTATAATTCACCCCTCCACTTT
abundance: NA; j_gene: TRBJ1-1; len: 14; v_gene: TRBV18; d_gene: TRBD1; CDR3aa: CASSQGQGPTEAFF; CDR3nt: TGTGCCAGCTCACAGGGACAGGGGCCCACTGAAGCTTTCTTT
abundance: NA; j_gene: TRBJ1-1; len: 12; v_gene: TRBV18; d_gene: TRBD1; CDR3aa: CASSPQGARAFF; CDR3nt: TGTGCCAGCTCCCCACAGGGGGCGAGAGCTTTCTTT